The clone carrying this TCR beta chain was seen a few times. What it binds is unknown. Alpha and beta libraries were amplified separately from the second PCR onward. CMV status came from CD4+ IFNgamma after overnight CMV lysate stimulation. The data were obtained in a study of naive and memory T cell subsets. Whole-study results and caveats: TCR counts from RNA may reflect activation-linked expression changes. Naive repertoires, especially CD8, held a few larger clonotypes, possibly memory cells re-expressing CD45RA.

Trimming took 7 bases from V and 8 from J, leaving 18 bases between them. This CDR3 spans 14 amino acids. The germline gives CDR1 SNHLY, CDR2 FYNNEI. An equimolar mix of two oligonucleotides served as the beta constant-region primer for TRBC1 and TRBC2. Ligated cDNA was amplified by four rounds of PCR with nested alpha and beta constant-region primers and SP2. TCRdb called the UMI-ligation and nested PCR reads again in MiXCR, with one record for every CDR3 protein. Of around 140,000 distinct CDR3 sequences in the sample, approximately 20% are singletons; the top ten hold 0.5% to 0.75%. The sample consisted of naive CD8+ T cells from blood. The receptor was derived from a human donor in good health. The chain has TRBV2 and TRBJ2-1, with D hard to call. This chain's CDR3 is CASMHGSPSDEQFF. In DNA, the CDR3 is TGTGCCAGCATGCATGGCTCTCCGTCGGATGAGCAGTTCTTC.